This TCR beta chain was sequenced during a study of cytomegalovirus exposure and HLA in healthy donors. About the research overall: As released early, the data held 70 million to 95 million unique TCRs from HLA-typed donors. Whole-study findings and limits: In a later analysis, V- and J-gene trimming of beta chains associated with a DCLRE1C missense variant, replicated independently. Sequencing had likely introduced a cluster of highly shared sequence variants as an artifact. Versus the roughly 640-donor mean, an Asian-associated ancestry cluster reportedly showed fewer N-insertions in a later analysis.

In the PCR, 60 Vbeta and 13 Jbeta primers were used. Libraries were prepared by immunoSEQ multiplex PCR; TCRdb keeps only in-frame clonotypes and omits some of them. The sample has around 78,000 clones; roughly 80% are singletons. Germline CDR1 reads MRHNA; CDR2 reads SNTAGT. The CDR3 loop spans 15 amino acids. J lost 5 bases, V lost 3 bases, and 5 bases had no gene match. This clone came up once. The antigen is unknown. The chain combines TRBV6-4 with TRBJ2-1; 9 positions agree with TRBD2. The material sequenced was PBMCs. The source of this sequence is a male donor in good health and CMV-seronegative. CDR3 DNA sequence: TGTGCCAGCAGTGAAGTGGCTAGCGGGAACAATGAGCAGTTCTTC. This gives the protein CASSEVASGNNEQFF.